These T cell receptor beta chains were read from a single sample in a study of blood T cell repertoires in COVID-19. Clones were sequenced by immunoSEQ multiplex PCR, and TCRdb holds only the in-frame ones, with some missing. Among a few hundred thousand clones listed, over 75% were seen once. Source material: PBMCs or T cells enriched from blood (not recorded which). The source is a woman in her 30s who had recovered from COVID-19. The CDR3 runs from the conserved cysteine through the conserved F or W. Each record gives: J gene, D gene, clone size, V gene, CDR3 DNA, CDR3 protein. A D gene is named only where the DNA matches it firmly. Clone size is given for some rows only: seen once, a few or many times, or a class if the clone is expanded.

TRBJ1-5 | . | . | TRBV24-1 | TGTGCCACCGGGGGGAATCAGCCCCAGCATTTT | CATGGNQPQHF
TRBJ2-3 | . | . | TRBV6-1 | TGTGCCAGCAGTGAACCAACAGGTTGGCCGCGGAACTTCACAGATACGCAGTATTTT | CASSEPTGWPRNFTDTQYF
TRBJ2-3 | TRBD1 | once | TRBV15 | TGTGCCACCAGCCCGGAACAGGGGCTCAATCCCACAGATACGCAGTATTTT | CATSPEQGLNPTDTQYF
TRBJ2-3 | TRBD1 | once | TRBV5-4 | TGTGCCAGCAGCGAACCCACAGGGGAACATACGCAGTATTTT | CASSEPTGEHTQYF
TRBJ1-3 | . | . | TRBV30 | TGTGCCTGGAGTCCTGGCACTGGAAACACCATATATTTT | CAWSPGTGNTIYF
TRBJ2-5 | . | . | TRBV13 | TGTGCCAGCATCCTTAGGGGTGGAGAGGAGACCCAGTACTTC | CASILRGGEETQYF
TRBJ2-7 | . | few | TRBV3-1/TRBV3-2 | TGTGCCAGCAGCCAACTAACTACCAGCTACGAGCAGTACTTC | CASSQLTTSYEQYF
TRBJ2-7 | . | once | TRBV2 | TGTGCCAGCAGTGTAACTGAAACCTACGAGCAGTACTTC | CASSVTETYEQYF
TRBJ2-2 | . | . | TRBV2 | TGTGCCAGCAGTGAGAGCCGGGATTCTGAGGAGCTGTTTTTT | CASSESRDSEELFF
TRBJ2-7 | TRBD2 | . | TRBV9 | TGTGCCAGCAGCGTCAATAGCGGGAGTGCCTACGAGCAGTACTTC | CASSVNSGSAYEQYF
TRBJ2-2 | TRBD2 | . | TRBV5-1 | TGCGCCAGCAGCCCCAGGACTAGCGGGGGGGCCCAGGAGCTGTTTTTT | CASSPRTSGGAQELFF
TRBJ1-6 | TRBD1 | . | TRBV7-3 | TGTGCCAGCAGCTTAAGGGGGACAGGGTACAATTCACCCCTCCACTTT | CASSLRGTGYNSPLHF
TRBJ2-3 | . | . | TRBV18 | TGTGCCAGCTCCCCCGGGATTAGCACAGATACGCAGTATTTT | CASSPGISTDTQYF
TRBJ1-5 | . | . | TRBV10-3 | TGTGCCATCAGTGAGTCGAATTCGCAGGGCAATCAGCCCCAGCATTTT | CAISESNSQGNQPQHF
TRBJ2-1 | . | . | TRBV19 | TGTGCCAGTAGTACCCCAAATGAGCAGTTCTTC | CASSTPNEQFF
TRBJ1-3 | TRBD1 | . | TRBV3-1/TRBV3-2 | TGTGCCAGCAGCCTGCCGGGACAGGGTGCTGGAAACACCATATATTTT | CASSLPGQGAGNTIYF
TRBJ1-5 | TRBD1 | . | TRBV6-5 | TGTGCCAGTGACAGGGCTGTAAGGCAGCCCCAGCATTTT | CASDRAVRQPQHF
TRBJ2-7 | . | . | TRBV27 | TGTGCCAGCAGTCTACTGTCACTATACTCCTACGAGCAGTACTTC | CASSLLSLYSYEQYF
TRBJ2-1 | TRBD1 | . | TRBV11-2 | TGTGCCAGCAGCGGAAGGACAGGGGGCGGCAGGTACAATGAGCAGTTCTTC | CASSGRTGGGRYNEQFF
TRBJ1-2 | . | . | TRBV19 | TGTGCCAGTAGTCCCACGACAGGAGGCTATGGCTACACCTTC | CASSPTTGGYGYTF
TRBJ2-1 | TRBD1 | . | TRBV30 | TGTGCCTGGAGCTCTCTGGGACAGGGTAACAATGAGCAGTTCTTC | CAWSSLGQGNNEQFF
TRBJ1-1 | . | . | TRBV10-2 | TGCGCCAGCAGGGGGGGGGCCTTGGCCACTGAAGCTTTCTTT | CASRGGALATEAFF
TRBJ1-4 | . | . | TRBV9 | TGTGCCAGCGGGGCAGGATTTGCAACTAATGAAAAACTGTTTTTT | CASGAGFATNEKLFF
TRBJ2-1 | . | . | TRBV21-1 | TGTGCCAGCAGCAAATCCCTCGCAGCAGGCAATGAGCAGTTCTTC | CASSKSLAAGNEQFF
TRBJ2-7 | TRBD1 | . | TRBV14 | TGTGCCAGCAGTCAAGTAGGGACAGGGCTCTACGAGCAGTACTTC | CASSQVGTGLYEQYF
TRBJ1-5 | . | . | TRBV28 | TGTGCCAGCAGGATGCCGCTGGGGCACCAGCCCCAGCATTTT | CASRMPLGHQPQHF
TRBJ1-4 | . | . | TRBV7-8 | TGTGCCAGCAGCTTAAAGGGTGGGGGGAATGAAAAACTGTTTTTT | CASSLKGGGNEKLFF
TRBJ1-1 | . | once | TRBV27 | TGTGCCAGCAGTTTAGGTCGGGGTACTGAAGCTTTCTTT | CASSLGRGTEAFF
TRBJ1-3 | . | . | TRBV4-1 | TGCGCCAGCAGCCAAGATATCGCGGCGGTTTTTGGGGGAAACACCATATATTTT | CASSQDIAAVFGGNTIYF
TRBJ2-1 | . | once | TRBV4-1 | TGCGCCAGCAGCCCCTTTCCCGACTTTCGCAATGAGCAGTTCTTC | CASSPFPDFRNEQFF
TRBJ2-5 | . | . | TRBV3-1/TRBV3-2 | TGTGCCAGCAGCTCCTCAGGCGGGCCCCAGTACTTC | CASSSSGGPQYF
TRBJ2-2 | TRBD2 | . | TRBV18 | TGTGCCAGCTCACCTAGGGCTCTAGCGGAGGCGGGTTCTGCCGGGGAGCTGTTTTTT | CASSPRALAEAGSAGELFF
TRBJ1-1 | TRBD1 | . | TRBV12-3/TRBV12-4 | TGTGCCAGCAGCAACAACAGGGGCACTGAAGCTTTCTTT | CASSNNRGTEAFF
TRBJ1-1 | . | . | TRBV13 | TGTGCCGGGGGTGCGGGGAGCACTGAAGCTTTCTTT | CAGGAGSTEAFF
TRBJ1-2 | . | . | TRBV6-5 | TGTGCCAGCAGCCCAGACAGCCTCGCTAACTATGGCTACACCTTC | CASSPDSLANYGYTF
TRBJ2-1 | TRBD2 | few | TRBV5-1 | TGCGCCAGCAGCTTCCGGACTAGCGGGAGAGATGAGCAGTTCTTC | CASSFRTSGRDEQFF
TRBJ2-1 | . | . | TRBV30 | TGTGCCTGGAGTGAGGGCGGGTCGGATAATGAGCAGTTCTTC | CAWSEGGSDNEQFF
TRBJ2-7 | . | . | TRBV28 | TGTGCCAGCAGTCCCTGGACTGGCTACGAGCAGTACTTC | CASSPWTGYEQYF
TRBJ2-7 | TRBD2 | . | TRBV5-1 | TGCGCCAGCAGCTTGGTGGGGGGGAACTCCTACGAGCAGTACTTC | CASSLVGGNSYEQYF
TRBJ1-5 | . | . | TRBV28 | TGTGCCACCTTCACAGGGTCGCAGCCCCAGCATTTT | CATFTGSQPQHF
TRBJ2-1 | TRBD2 | . | TRBV7-8 | TGTGCCAGCAGCACTAGCGGGGCCCGATCCACCGGCGGGCGGGATGAGCAGTTCTTC | CASSTSGARSTGGRDEQFF
TRBJ2-2 | . | few | TRBV5-4 | TGTGCCAGCAGCTTGTACAGTCCAAACACCGGGGAGCTGTTTTTT | CASSLYSPNTGELFF
TRBJ2-7 | . | . | TRBV2 | TGTGCCAGCCTATACGGAACGACAGGAGCCTCCTACGAGCAGTACTTC | CASLYGTTGASYEQYF
TRBJ2-7 | . | . | TRBV5-1 | TGCGCCAGCAGCTTCGGTTACTCCTACGAGCAGTACTTC | CASSFGYSYEQYF
TRBJ2-5 | TRBD2 | . | TRBV7-9 | TGTGCCAGCAGCCGACTAACTAGCGGACAAGAGACCCAGTACTTC | CASSRLTSGQETQYF
TRBJ1-3 | TRBD1 | . | TRBV29-1 | TGCAGCGTTCTTGTGTCTCGAGACAGGGGGGCTGGAAACACCATATATTTT | CSVLVSRDRGAGNTIYF
TRBJ1-4 | . | few | TRBV2 | TGTGCCAGCAGTCAACAGGGTGGGAATGAAAAACTGTTTTTT | CASSQQGGNEKLFF
TRBJ1-2 | TRBD1 | once | TRBV9 | TGTGCCAGCAGCGTTTCGACAGGGGGCTTTAACTATGGCTACACCTTC | CASSVSTGGFNYGYTF
TRBJ2-4 | TRBD2 | . | TRBV2 | TGTGCCATAACTTCAGCGGGGGCCAAAAACATTCAGTACTTC | CAITSAGAKNIQYF
TRBJ1-1 | . | . | TRBV3-1/TRBV3-2 | TGTGCCAGCAGTACAGGGAGGGGGTTTTACACTGAAGCTTTCTTT | CASSTGRGFYTEAFF
TRBJ2-4 | . | . | TRBV7-2 | TGTGCCAGCAGCTTATATTTCATTCAGTACTTC | CASSLYFIQYF
TRBJ1-2 | TRBD1 | . | TRBV7-8 | TGTGCCAGCACCCTCCGAGACAGGGGGTCCTATGGCTACACCTTC | CASTLRDRGSYGYTF
TRBJ2-2 | . | . | TRBV7-9 | TGTGCCAGCAGCCGTGGATCGGCGGACACCGGGGAGCTGTTTTTT | CASSRGSADTGELFF
TRBJ2-4 | TRBD1 | . | TRBV18 | TGTGCCAGCTCACCGACAGGGGGCGCCGTCAAAAACATTCAGTACTTC | CASSPTGGAVKNIQYF
TRBJ1-3 | TRBD1 | . | TRBV7-7 | TGTGCTAGCAGCTCTGGGACAGGGGATGGAAACACCATATATTTT | CASSSGTGDGNTIYF
TRBJ2-7 | TRBD2 | . | TRBV10-3 | TGTGCCACCGAGGGACTAGCGGGAGGCGAGCAGTACTTC | CATEGLAGGEQYF
TRBJ2-7 | TRBD1 | . | TRBV27 | TGTGCCAGCAGTTTTCAGACAGGGGGGGGCTACGAGCAGTACTTC | CASSFQTGGGYEQYF
TRBJ2-7 | . | . | TRBV21-1 | TGTGCCAGCAGCCCAGCGGGAGTTGGCTACGAGCAGTACTTC | CASSPAGVGYEQYF
TRBJ2-1 | TRBD2 | . | TRBV5-1 | TGCGCCAGCAGAGGGACTAGCGGGAACAACAATGAGCAGTTCTTC | CASRGTSGNNNEQFF
TRBJ2-1 | TRBD1 | . | TRBV27 | TGTGCCAGCAGTTTCGAGGCGACAGGGCGTTACAATGAGCAGTTCTTC | CASSFEATGRYNEQFF